The sequence of this T cell receptor (beta chain) was determined in a study of CD8 T cells in ankylosing spondylitis. Findings of the study overall: A motif of 8 or 9 highly homologous TCR beta variants was seen as apparently characteristic of ankylosing spondylitis blood. Disease-linked clones reportedly concentrated significantly in matched ankylosing spondylitis synovial fluid. Some of these motif variants have turned up before, in reports on reactive arthritis synovial fluid and blood.

This clonotype was detected a few times. Its target is not known. TCR beta libraries were made by quantitative 5'-RACE with molecular barcodes. Each CDR3 protein is one row after TCRdb ran MiXCR on the 5' RACE reads. The repertoire consists of about 260,000 distinct CDR3 sequences, with roughly 20% occurring once and the leading ten covering about 8.2%. V lost 5 bases and J lost 0; bases outside the gene matches: 10. The CDR3 is 17 amino acids. From germline, CDR1 is SGHAT and CDR2 FQNNGV. The sequencing input was blood, either unsorted or a sorted T cell fraction (not recorded which). The clonotype was recovered from a male donor with ankylosing spondylitis or in good health (not recorded which). The V call is TRBV11-2, the J call TRBJ2-3; 8 positions match TRBD2. The CDR3, as DNA: TGTGCCAGCAGCCCGTTCGGGGGGGCCTCTAGCACAGATACGCAGTATTTT. Translation: CASSPFGGASSTDTQYF. Based on the CDR3 plus reference TRBV11-2 and TRBJ2-3, the full variable domain is EAGVAQSPRYKIIEKRQSVAFWCNPISGHATLYWYQQILGQGPKLLIQFQNNGVVDDSQLPKDRFSAERLKGVDSTLKIQPAKLEDSAVYLCASSPFGGASSTDTQYFGPGTRLTVL.